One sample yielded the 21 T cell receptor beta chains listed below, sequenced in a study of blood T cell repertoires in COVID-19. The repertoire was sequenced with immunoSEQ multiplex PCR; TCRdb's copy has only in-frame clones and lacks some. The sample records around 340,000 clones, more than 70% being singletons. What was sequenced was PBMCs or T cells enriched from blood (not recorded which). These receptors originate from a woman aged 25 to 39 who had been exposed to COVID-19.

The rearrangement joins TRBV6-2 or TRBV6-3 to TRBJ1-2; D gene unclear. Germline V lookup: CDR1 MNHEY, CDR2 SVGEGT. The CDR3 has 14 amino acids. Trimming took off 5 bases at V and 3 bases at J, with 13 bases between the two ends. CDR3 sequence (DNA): TGTGCCAGCAGTCGACGAGGCCAAGACTATGGCTACACCTTC. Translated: CASSRRGQDYGYTF.

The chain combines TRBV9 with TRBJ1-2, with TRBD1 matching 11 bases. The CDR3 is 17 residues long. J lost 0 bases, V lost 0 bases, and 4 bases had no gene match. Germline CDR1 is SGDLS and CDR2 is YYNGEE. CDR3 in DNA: TGTGCCAGCAGCGTAGGCGGGACAGGGGGACCTAACTATGGCTACACCTTC. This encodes CASSVGGTGGPNYGYTF.

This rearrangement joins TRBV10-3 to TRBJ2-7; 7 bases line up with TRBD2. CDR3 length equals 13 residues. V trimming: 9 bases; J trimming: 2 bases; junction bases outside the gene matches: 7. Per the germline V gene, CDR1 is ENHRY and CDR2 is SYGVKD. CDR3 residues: CAMGGDDPYEQYF. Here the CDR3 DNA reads TGTGCCATGGGGGGGGACGATCCCTACGAGCAGTACTTC.

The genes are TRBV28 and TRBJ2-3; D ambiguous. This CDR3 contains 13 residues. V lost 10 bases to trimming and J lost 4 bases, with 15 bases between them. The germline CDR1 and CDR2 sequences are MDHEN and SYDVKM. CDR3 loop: CATLDLGPDTQYF. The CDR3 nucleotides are TGTGCCACCCTCGACCTGGGCCCAGATACGCAGTATTTT.

The CDR3 sequence: CASMAGGATDTQYF. In nucleotides, the CDR3 is TGTGCCAGCATGGCAGGGGGCGCGACAGATACGCAGTATTTT. The chain employs TRBV27 and TRBJ2-3; 8 bases are a match to TRBD1. This CDR3 contains 14 residues. Germline assignment: CDR1 MNHEY and CDR2 SMNVEV (reference sequence). V gave up 7 bases and J gave up 3 bases; unmatched junction bases: 6.

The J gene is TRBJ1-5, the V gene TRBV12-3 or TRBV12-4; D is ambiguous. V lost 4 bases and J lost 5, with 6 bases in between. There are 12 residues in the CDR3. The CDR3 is CASSSRDQPQHF. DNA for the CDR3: TGTGCCAGCAGTTCGAGGGATCAGCCCCAGCATTTT.

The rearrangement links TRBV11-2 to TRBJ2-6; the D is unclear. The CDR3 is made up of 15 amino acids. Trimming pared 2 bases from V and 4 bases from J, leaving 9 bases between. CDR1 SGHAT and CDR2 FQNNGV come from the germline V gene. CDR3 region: CASSLIGWGANVLTF. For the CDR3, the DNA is TGTGCCAGCAGCTTAATCGGTTGGGGGGCCAACGTCCTGACTTTC.

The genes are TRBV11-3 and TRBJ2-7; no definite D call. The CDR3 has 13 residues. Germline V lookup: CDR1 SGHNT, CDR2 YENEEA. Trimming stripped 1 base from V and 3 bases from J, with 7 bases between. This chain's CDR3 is CASSLGVGYEQYF. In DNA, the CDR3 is TGTGCCAGCAGCTTAGGAGTCGGCTACGAGCAGTACTTC.

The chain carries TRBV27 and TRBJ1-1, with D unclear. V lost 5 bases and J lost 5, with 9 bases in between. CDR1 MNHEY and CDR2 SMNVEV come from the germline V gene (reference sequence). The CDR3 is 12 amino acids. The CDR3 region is CASSASGTEAFF. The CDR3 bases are TGTGCCAGCAGTGCGTCGGGTACTGAAGCTTTCTTT.

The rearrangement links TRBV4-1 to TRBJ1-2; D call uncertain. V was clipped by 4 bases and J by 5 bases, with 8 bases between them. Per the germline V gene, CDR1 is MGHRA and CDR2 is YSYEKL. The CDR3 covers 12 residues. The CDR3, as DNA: TGCGCCAGCAGCCCTGGAGGGTATGGCTACACCTTC. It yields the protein CASSPGGYGYTF.

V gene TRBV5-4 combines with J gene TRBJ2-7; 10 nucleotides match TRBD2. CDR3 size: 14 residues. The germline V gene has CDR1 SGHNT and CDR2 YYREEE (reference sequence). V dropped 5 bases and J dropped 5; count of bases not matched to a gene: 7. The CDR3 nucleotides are TGTGCCAGCAGTCCTCGGACTAGCGGTCACGAGCAGTACTTC. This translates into CASSPRTSGHEQYF.

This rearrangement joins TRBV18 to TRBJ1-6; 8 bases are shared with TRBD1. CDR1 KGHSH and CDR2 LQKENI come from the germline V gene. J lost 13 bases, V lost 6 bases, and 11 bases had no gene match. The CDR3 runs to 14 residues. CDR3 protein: CASSPDRVISPLHF. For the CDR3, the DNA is TGTGCCAGCTCCCCGGACAGGGTCATATCGCCCCTCCACTTT.

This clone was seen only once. CDR3 bases: TGTGCCAGCAGTGAACAGGGACGAGGACTAGCGGGAGTAGGAGGCAATGAGCAGTTCTTC. Translation gives CASSEQGRGLAGVGGNEQFF. V usage is TRBV2 and J usage is TRBJ2-1, with 13 bases matching TRBD2. This CDR3 has 20 amino acids. The germline V gene has CDR1 SNHLY and CDR2 FYNNEI. The trim removed 2 bases at V and 6 bases at J, leaving 16 bases unmatched.

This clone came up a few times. CDR3 sequence reads: CASSLGEVVRKNTEAFF. The DNA for the CDR3 is TGTGCCAGCAGCCTAGGGGAGGTGGTACGGAAGAACACTGAAGCTTTCTTT. The chain employs TRBV11-3 and TRBJ1-1, with a weak D call TRBD1 (5 bases). Trimming stripped 5 bases from V and 1 base from J, with 20 bases between. The CDR3 contains 17 residues. Looked up from germline, CDR1 is SGHNT and CDR2 is YENEEA.

The DNA of the CDR3 is TGTGCCAGCAGTTCCAGGGGAAGGGGGGAAAAACTGTTTTTT. Translating gives CASSSRGRGEKLFF. J is TRBJ1-4 and V is TRBV28; possibly TRBD1 for D (6 bases). The CDR3 spans 14 residues. Germline V CDR1 and CDR2: MDHEN, SYDVKM. Trimming left V 4 bases short and J 8 bases short, with 14 bases between.

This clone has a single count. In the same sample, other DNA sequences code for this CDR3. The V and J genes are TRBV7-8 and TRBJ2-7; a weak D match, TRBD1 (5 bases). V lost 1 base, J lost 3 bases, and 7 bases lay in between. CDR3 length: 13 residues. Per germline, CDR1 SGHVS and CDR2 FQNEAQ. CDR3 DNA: TGTGCCAGCAGCTTAGGACAGCTCTACGAGCAGTACTTC. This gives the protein CASSLGQLYEQYF.

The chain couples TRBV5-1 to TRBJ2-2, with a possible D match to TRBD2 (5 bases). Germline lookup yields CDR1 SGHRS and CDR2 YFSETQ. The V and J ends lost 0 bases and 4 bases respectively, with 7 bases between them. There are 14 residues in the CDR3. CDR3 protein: CASSLAGSTGELFF. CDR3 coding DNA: TGCGCCAGCAGCTTGGCTGGGAGCACCGGGGAGCTGTTTTTT.

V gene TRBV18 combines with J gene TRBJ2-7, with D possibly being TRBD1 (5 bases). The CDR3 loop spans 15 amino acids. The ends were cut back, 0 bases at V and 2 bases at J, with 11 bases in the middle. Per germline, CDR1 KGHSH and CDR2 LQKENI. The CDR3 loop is CASSPPVQGPYEQYF. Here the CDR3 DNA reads TGTGCCAGCTCACCACCGGTTCAGGGCCCCTACGAGCAGTACTTC.

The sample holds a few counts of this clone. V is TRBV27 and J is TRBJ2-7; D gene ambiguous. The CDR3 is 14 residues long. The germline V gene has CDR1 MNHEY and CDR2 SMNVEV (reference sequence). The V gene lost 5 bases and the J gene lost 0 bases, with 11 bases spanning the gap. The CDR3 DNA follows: TGTGCCAGCAGTCCTCGACGGAGCTCCTACGAGCAGTACTTC. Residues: CASSPRRSSYEQYF.

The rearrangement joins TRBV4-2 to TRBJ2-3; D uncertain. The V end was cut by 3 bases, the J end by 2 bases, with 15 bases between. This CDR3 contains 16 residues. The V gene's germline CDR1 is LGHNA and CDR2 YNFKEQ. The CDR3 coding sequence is TGTGCCAGCAGCCAGCGTTCCTGGGCCCCCACAGATACGCAGTATTTT. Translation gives CASSQRSWAPTDTQYF.

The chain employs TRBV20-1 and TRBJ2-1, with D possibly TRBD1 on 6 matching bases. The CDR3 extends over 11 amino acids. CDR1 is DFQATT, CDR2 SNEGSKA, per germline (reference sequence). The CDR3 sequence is CSRGIYNEQFF. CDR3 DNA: TGCAGCAGGGGTATTTACAATGAGCAGTTCTTC.